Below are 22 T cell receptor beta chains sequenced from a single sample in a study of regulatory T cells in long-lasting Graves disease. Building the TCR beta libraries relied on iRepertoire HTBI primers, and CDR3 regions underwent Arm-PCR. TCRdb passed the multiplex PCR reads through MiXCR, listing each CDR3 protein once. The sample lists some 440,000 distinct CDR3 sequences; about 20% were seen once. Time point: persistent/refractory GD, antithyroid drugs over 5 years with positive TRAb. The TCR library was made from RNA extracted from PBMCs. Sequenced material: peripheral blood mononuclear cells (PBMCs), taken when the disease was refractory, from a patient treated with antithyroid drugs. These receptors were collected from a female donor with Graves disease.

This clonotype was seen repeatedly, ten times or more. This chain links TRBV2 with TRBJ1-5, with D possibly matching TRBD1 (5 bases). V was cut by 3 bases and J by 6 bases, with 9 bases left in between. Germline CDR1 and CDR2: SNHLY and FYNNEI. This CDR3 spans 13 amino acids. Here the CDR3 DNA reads TGTGCCAGCAGTGACTTAGGGGTTCAGCCCCAGCATTTT. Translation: CASSDLGVQPQHF.

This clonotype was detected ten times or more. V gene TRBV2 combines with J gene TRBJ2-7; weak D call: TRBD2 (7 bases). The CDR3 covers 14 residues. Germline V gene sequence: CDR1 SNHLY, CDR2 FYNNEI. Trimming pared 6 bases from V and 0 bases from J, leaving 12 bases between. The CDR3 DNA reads TGTGCCAGCAGAAAGCGGGACAACTCCTACGAGCAGTACTTC. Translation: CASRKRDNSYEQYF.

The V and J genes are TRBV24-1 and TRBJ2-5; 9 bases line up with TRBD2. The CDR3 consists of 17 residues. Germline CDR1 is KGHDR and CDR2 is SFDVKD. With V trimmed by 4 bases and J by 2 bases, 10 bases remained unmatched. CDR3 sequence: CATSDMAGGPRQETQYF. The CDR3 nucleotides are TGTGCCACCAGTGACATGGCGGGAGGGCCGCGGCAAGAGACCCAGTACTTC.

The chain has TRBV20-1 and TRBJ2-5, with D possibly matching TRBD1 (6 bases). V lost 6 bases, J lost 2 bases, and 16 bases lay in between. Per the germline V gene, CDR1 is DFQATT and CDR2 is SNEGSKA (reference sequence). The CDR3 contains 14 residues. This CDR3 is CSAPTAGAQETQYF. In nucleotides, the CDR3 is TGCAGTGCCCCCACGGCAGGGGCACAAGAGACCCAGTACTTC.

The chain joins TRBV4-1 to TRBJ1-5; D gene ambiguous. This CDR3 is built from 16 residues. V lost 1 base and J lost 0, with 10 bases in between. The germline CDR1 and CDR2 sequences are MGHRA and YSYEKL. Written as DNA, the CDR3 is TGCGCCAGCAGCCAAGCCGAGAAAAATAGCAATCAGCCCCAGCATTTT. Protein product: CASSQAEKNSNQPQHF.

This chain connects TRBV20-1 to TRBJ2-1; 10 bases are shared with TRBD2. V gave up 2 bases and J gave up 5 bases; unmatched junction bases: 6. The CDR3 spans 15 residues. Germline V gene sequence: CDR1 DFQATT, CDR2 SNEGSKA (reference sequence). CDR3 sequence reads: CSARLGLAANNEQFF. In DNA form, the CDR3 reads TGCAGTGCTAGACTAGGACTAGCGGCTAACAATGAGCAGTTCTTC.

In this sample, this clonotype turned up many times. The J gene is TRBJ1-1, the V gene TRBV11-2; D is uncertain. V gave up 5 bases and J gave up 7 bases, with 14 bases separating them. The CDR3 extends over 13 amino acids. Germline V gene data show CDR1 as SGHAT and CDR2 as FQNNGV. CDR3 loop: CASSPLKDVEAFF. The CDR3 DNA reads TGTGCCAGCAGCCCCCTAAAAGACGTTGAAGCTTTCTTT.

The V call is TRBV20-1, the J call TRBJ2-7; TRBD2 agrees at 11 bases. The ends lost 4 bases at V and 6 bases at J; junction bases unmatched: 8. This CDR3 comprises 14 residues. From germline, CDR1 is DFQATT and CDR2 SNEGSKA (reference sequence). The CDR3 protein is CSAIGLAGVAEQYF. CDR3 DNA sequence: TGCAGTGCTATCGGACTAGCGGGCGTCGCCGAGCAGTACTTC.

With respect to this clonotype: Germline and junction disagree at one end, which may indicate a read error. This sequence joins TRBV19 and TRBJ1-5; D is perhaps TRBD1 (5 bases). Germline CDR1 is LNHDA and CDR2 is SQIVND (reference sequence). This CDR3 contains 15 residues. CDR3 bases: TGTGCTAGTAGTATTGGGGGAGAGGGGCGTGAGCCCCAGCATTTT. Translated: CASSIGGEGREPQHF. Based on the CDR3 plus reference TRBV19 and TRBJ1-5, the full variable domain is DGGITQSPKYLFRKEGQNVTLSCEQNLNHDAMYWYRQDPGQGLRLIYYSQIVNDFQKGDIAEGYSVSREKKESFPLTVTSAQKNPTAFYLCASSIGGEGREPQHFGDGTRLSIL.

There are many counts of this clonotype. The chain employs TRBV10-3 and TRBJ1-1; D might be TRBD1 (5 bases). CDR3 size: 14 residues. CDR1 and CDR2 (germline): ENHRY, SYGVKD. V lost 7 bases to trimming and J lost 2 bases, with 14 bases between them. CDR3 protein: CAITPGRSNTEAFF. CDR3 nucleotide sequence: TGTGCCATCACCCCGGGACGGAGCAACACTGAAGCTTTCTTT.

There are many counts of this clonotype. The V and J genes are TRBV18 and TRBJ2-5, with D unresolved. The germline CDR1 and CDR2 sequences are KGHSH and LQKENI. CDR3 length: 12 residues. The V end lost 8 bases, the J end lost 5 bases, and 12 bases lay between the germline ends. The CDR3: CASTGLDETQYF. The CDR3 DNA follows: TGTGCCAGCACTGGGCTTGACGAGACCCAGTACTTC. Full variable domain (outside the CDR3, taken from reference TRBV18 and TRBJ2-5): NAGVMQNPRHLVRRRGQEARLRCSPMKGHSHVYWYRQLPEEGLKFMVYLQKENIIDESGMPKERFSAEFPKEGPSILRIQQVVRGDSAAYFCASTGLDETQYFGPGTRLLVL.

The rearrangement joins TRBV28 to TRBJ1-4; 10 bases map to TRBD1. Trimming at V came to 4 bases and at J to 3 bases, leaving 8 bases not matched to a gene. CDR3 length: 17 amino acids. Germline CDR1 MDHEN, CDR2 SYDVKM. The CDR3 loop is CASSSQDRGLANEKLFF. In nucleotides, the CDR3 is TGTGCCAGCAGTTCCCAAGACAGGGGGCTAGCTAATGAAAAACTGTTTTTT.

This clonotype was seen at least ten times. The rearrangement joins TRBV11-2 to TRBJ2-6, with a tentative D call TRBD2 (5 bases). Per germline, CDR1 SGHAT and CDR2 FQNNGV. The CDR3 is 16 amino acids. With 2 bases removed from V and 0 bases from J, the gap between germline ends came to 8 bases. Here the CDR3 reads CASSLRGPSGANVLTF. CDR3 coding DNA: TGTGCCAGCAGCTTACGAGGGCCCTCTGGGGCCAACGTCCTGACTTTC.

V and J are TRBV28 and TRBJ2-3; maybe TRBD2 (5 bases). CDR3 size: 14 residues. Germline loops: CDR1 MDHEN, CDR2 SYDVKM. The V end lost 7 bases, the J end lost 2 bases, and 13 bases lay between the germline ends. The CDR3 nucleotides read TGTGCCAGCACCCGGGATGGGATCACAGATACGCAGTATTTT. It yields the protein CASTRDGITDTQYF.

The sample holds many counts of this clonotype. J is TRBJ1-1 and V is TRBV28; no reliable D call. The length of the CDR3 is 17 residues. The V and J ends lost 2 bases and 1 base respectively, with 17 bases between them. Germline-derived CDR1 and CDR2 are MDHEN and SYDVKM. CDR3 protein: CASSLMGRAGPNTEAFF. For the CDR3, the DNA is TGTGCCAGCAGTTTAATGGGCCGGGCAGGCCCGAACACTGAAGCTTTCTTT.

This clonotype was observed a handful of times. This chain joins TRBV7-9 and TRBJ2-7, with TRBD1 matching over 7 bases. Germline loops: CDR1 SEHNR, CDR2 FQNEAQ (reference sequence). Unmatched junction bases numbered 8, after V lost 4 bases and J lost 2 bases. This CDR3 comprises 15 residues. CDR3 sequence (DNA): TGTGCCAGCAGCTCCGACAGGGTAGCCCCCTACGAGCAGTACTTC. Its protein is CASSSDRVAPYEQYF.

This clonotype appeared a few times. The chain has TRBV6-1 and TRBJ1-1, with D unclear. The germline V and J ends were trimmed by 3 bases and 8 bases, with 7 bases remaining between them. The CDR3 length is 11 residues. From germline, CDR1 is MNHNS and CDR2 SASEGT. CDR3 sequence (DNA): TGTGCCAGCAGTGACTTAGGGGAAGCTTTCTTT. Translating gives CASSDLGEAFF.

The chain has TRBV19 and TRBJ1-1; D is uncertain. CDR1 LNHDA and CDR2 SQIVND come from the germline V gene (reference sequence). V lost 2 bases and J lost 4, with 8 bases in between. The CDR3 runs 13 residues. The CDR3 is CASSISSSTEAFF. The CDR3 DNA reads TGTGCCAGTAGTATAAGTTCAAGCACTGAAGCTTTCTTT.

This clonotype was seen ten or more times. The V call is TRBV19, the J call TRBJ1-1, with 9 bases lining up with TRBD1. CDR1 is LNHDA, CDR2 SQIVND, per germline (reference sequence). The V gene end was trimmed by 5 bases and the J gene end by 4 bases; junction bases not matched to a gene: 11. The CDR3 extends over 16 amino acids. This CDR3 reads CASSPTHRGQTTEAFF. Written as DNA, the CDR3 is TGTGCCAGTAGTCCGACCCACAGGGGGCAGACCACTGAAGCTTTCTTT.

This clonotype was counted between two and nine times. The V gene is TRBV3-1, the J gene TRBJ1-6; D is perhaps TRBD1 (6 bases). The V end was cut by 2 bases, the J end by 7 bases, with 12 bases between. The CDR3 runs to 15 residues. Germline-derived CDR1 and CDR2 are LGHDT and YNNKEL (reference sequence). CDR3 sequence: CASSQHVGTNSPLHF. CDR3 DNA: TGTGCCAGCAGCCAACACGTAGGGACAAATTCACCCCTCCACTTT.

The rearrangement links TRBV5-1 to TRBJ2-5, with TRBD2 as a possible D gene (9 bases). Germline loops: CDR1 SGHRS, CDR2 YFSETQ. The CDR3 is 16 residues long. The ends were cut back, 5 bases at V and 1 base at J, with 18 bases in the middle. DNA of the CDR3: TGCGCCAGCAGGGTAGCGGGGGACAGGATCCAAGAGACCCAGTACTTC. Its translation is CASRVAGDRIQETQYF.

The CDR3 is CASSLGYGNEQFF. The CDR3 DNA reads TGTGCCAGCAGCTTAGGGTACGGTAATGAGCAGTTCTTC. The chain employs TRBV7-2 and TRBJ2-1; D is unresolved. This CDR3 contains 13 residues. Deletions cut 1 base from V and 7 bases from J, with 8 bases between. Germline V gives CDR1 SGHTA, CDR2 FQGNSA.